This T cell receptor (beta chain) was recorded in a study of beta chain features in type 1 diabetes. Findings and limits, study-wide: In comparison with healthy donors, patients had naive, central memory and Treg TCRB repertoires that appeared more similar. Patients with type 1 diabetes carried fewer insertions and had more deletions at their VDJ junctions.

This clone has just a few counts. Its antigen is undetermined. cDNA synthesis used the whole RNA isolate, giving expressed TCRB sequences. Using immunoSEQ multiplex PCR, the repertoire was profiled, and TCRdb retains in-frame clones only, with some absent. The table lists 120,000 to 150,000 clones, approximately 10% of them singletons, with about 0.6% in the top ten. The germline V and J ends were trimmed by 1 base and 3 bases, with 13 bases remaining between them. Looked up from germline, CDR1 is SGHNT and CDR2 is YENEEA. The CDR3 covers 15 residues. Input material: central memory CD4+ T cells from blood. The genes are TRBV11-3 and TRBJ2-7, with a possible D match to TRBD1 (6 bases). The TCR was taken from a woman in her 40s in good health. The CDR3 DNA sequence: TGTGCCAGCAGCTTAGGCCAGGGGCTTGTCTACGAGCAGTACTTC. It specifies CASSLGQGLVYEQYF.